Listed below are T cell receptor beta chains from one sample, sequenced in a study of CD4+ T cells in melanoma. TCRdb keeps only in-frame clones here, not all; method: immunoSEQ multiplex PCR. The table lists 120,000 to 150,000 clones, 80% to 95% of them singletons. Receptors were obtained from a human donor with melanoma. The CDR3 runs from the conserved cysteine through the conserved F or W. A D gene is named only where the DNA matches it firmly. Size is stated for part of the rows, as once, few or many counts, or as a class when the clone is expanded.

V,size,J,length,D,CDR3,DNA
TRBV5-1,.,TRBJ2-3,16,.,CASSLGPRRSTDTQYF,TGCGCCAGCAGCTTGGGCCCCCGGCGATCCACAGATACGCAGTATTTT
TRBV7-9,.,TRBJ1-1,15,.,CASSPGGGGNTEAFF,TGTGCCAGCAGCCCCGGCGGGGGCGGGAACACTGAAGCTTTCTTT
TRBV4-1,.,TRBJ2-1,13,.,CASSQVSGNEQFF,TGCGCCAGCAGCCAGGTATCGGGTAATGAGCAGTTCTTC
TRBV11-2,.,TRBJ2-1,19,TRBD2,CASSPAGLAGGSSYNEQFF,TGTGCCAGCAGCCCCGCAGGACTAGCGGGGGGGAGCTCCTACAATGAGCAGTTCTTC
TRBV5-1,.,TRBJ2-5,13,.,CASSSNLQETQYF,TGCGCCAGCAGCTCAAACCTGCAAGAGACCCAGTACTTC
TRBV5-6,.,TRBJ1-2,14,.,CASSSGQRNYGYTF,TGTGCCAGCAGCAGCGGACAGCGGAACTATGGCTACACCTTC
TRBV2,.,TRBJ2-6,14,.,CASSPDSGANVLTF,TGTGCCAGCAGTCCGGACTCTGGGGCCAACGTCCTGACTTTC
TRBV5-5,.,TRBJ2-5,17,TRBD2,CASSFNPSGAGGETQYF,TGTGCCAGCAGCTTCAATCCCAGCGGGGCCGGGGGAGAGACCCAGTACTTC
TRBV5-4,.,TRBJ2-4,14,.,CASSPQGYQNIQYF,TGTGCCAGCAGCCCACAGGGATATCAAAACATTCAGTACTTC
TRBV7-2,once,TRBJ2-5,17,TRBD2,CASSLQWTSGGRETQYF,TGTGCCAGCAGCTTACAATGGACTAGCGGGGGTCGGGAGACCCAGTACTTC
TRBV11-2,.,TRBJ1-6,15,.,CASSFRGSYNSPLHF,TGTGCCAGCAGCTTTCGGGGATCCTATAATTCACCCCTCCACTTT
TRBV4-1,once,TRBJ1-3,16,TRBD1,CASSQTGYISGNTIYF,TGCGCCAGCAGCCAGACAGGGTATATCTCGGGAAACACCATATATTTT
TRBV5-1,.,TRBJ2-5,13,TRBD2,CASLLAGDETQYF,TGCGCCAGTCTACTAGCGGGGGATGAGACCCAGTACTTC
TRBV19,.,TRBJ1-5,12,.,CASSWVGQPQHF,TGTGCCAGTAGTTGGGTCGGTCAGCCCCAGCATTTT
TRBV11-2,once,TRBJ2-5,15,.,CASRQGLLIQETQYF,TGTGCCAGCAGACAGGGACTACTGATCCAAGAGACCCAGTACTTC
TRBV30,.,TRBJ2-3,15,TRBD2,CAWSMELAGTDTQYF,TGTGCCTGGAGTATGGAGCTAGCGGGCACAGATACGCAGTATTTT
TRBV9,.,TRBJ2-1,15,TRBD2,CASSDSGGAYNEQFF,TGTGCCAGCAGTGACAGCGGGGGAGCCTACAATGAGCAGTTCTTC
TRBV27,.,TRBJ2-5,15,.,CASSFEGNRAETQYF,TGTGCCAGCAGTTTTGAGGGCAACAGGGCTGAGACCCAGTACTTC
TRBV6-1,.,TRBJ2-1,14,.,CASLRVSSYNEQFF,TGTGCCAGCCTTAGGGTGAGCTCCTACAATGAGCAGTTCTTC
TRBV5-4,.,TRBJ2-1,15,TRBD1,CASSSGQGRRGEQFF,TGTGCCAGCAGCTCCGGACAGGGAAGGCGCGGTGAGCAGTTCTTC
TRBV6-4,.,TRBJ1-5,15,.,CASSELAGSNQPQHF,TGTGCCAGCAGTGAGCTGGCGGGAAGCAATCAGCCCCAGCATTTT
TRBV5-1,.,TRBJ1-1,14,.,CASSWGLGNTEAFF,TGCGCCAGCAGCTGGGGGCTGGGGAACACTGAAGCTTTCTTT
TRBV6-5,.,TRBJ1-2,14,.,CASTPPGVLLGYTF,TGTGCCAGCACCCCCCCTGGGGTACTACTTGGCTACACCTTC
TRBV5-6,.,TRBJ2-3,15,.,CASSLPRVSTDTQYF,TGTGCCAGCAGCTTGCCCAGGGTTAGCACAGATACGCAGTATTTT
TRBV18,.,TRBJ1-5,16,.,CASSPPGAGSNQPQHF,TGTGCCAGCTCACCCCCTGGGGCTGGAAGCAATCAGCCCCAGCATTTT
TRBV30,.,TRBJ1-6,12,.,CAWSVGPASLHF,TGTGCCTGGAGCGTAGGGCCGGCGTCCCTCCACTTT
TRBV25-1,.,TRBJ1-1,12,.,CASSGPYTEAFF,TGTGCCAGCAGTGGCCCCTACACTGAAGCTTTCTTT
TRBV14,few,TRBJ1-6,15,TRBD1,CASSPTGVYNSPLHF,TGTGCCAGCAGCCCGACAGGGGTTTATAATTCACCCCTCCACTTT
TRBV29-1,.,TRBJ1-2,12,.,CSVEVPGYGYTF,TGCAGCGTTGAAGTCCCGGGGTATGGCTACACCTTC
TRBV7-8,.,TRBJ2-5,19,TRBD2,CASSLGAARGGLFQETQYF,TGTGCCAGCAGCTTAGGGGCTGCGCGGGGGGGGTTATTCCAAGAGACCCAGTACTTC
TRBV18,.,TRBJ2-5,14,TRBD2,CASSPSGGQETQYF,TGTGCCAGCTCACCTAGCGGGGGACAAGAGACCCAGTACTTC
TRBV5-5,.,TRBJ2-7,15,.,CASSAGRTESLKQYF,TGTGCCAGCAGCGCTGGACGGACTGAGTCCTTAAAGCAGTACTTC
TRBV21-1,few,TRBJ2-3,14,.,CASSTNRVADTQYF,TGTGCCAGCAGCACCAACAGGGTAGCAGATACGCAGTATTTT
TRBV5-1,.,TRBJ2-4,15,.,CASSSPYQGGNIQYF,TGCGCCAGCAGCTCCCCCTATCAGGGGGGGAACATTCAGTACTTC